The 12 T cell receptor beta chains below all came from one sample that was sequenced in a study of T cells in tumors after PD-1 blockade. The table came from immunoSEQ multiplex PCR; TCRdb's copy has only in-frame clones and leaves some out. The sample has approximately 60,000 clones, roughly 70% seen once. The sequenced sample was PBMCs, obtained after anti-PD-1 treatment. The receptors derive from a human donor with basal cell carcinoma.

The chain has TRBV6-4 and TRBJ2-1; weak D call: TRBD1 (6 bases). The length of the CDR3 is 15 residues. V gave up 6 bases and J gave up 0 bases, with 12 bases separating them. The germline V gene encodes CDR1 MRHNA and CDR2 SNTAGT. The CDR3 reads CASRLTGISYNEQFF. In DNA, the CDR3 is TGTGCCAGCAGACTTACAGGGATCTCCTACAATGAGCAGTTCTTC.

The chain employs TRBV5-8 and TRBJ1-1, with D possibly matching TRBD1 (5 bases). The germline V and J ends were trimmed by 0 bases and 4 bases, with 10 bases remaining between them. Germline V CDR1 and CDR2: SGHTS, YDEGEE. The CDR3 sequence is 14 residues long. The CDR3 DNA reads as TGTGCCAGCAGCTTGGTGAGGGGAGTCACTGAAGCTTTCTTT. It yields the protein CASSLVRGVTEAFF. The entire variable domain, with the rest obtained from reference TRBV5-8 and TRBJ1-1, is as follows: EAGVTQSPTHLIKTRGQQATLRCSPISGHTSVYWYQQALGLGLQFLLWYDEGEERNRGNFPPRFSGRQFPNYSSELNVNALELEDSALYLCASSLVRGVTEAFFGQGTRLTVV.

The chain uses TRBV30 and TRBJ2-7; no clear D gene. The length of the CDR3 is 14 residues. Per germline, CDR1 GTSNPN and CDR2 SVGIG (reference sequence). The V and J ends lost 0 bases and 5 bases respectively, with 14 bases between them. The CDR3 region is CAWSVVGQGHEQYF. Written as DNA, the CDR3 is TGTGCCTGGAGTGTAGTGGGTCAAGGGCACGAGCAGTACTTC.

V and J are TRBV6-6 and TRBJ2-2; D gene ambiguous. The CDR3 length is 13 residues. Germline CDR1 reads MNHNY; CDR2 reads SVGAGI (reference sequence). The germline V and J ends were trimmed by 5 bases and 4 bases, with 8 bases remaining between them. The CDR3 DNA sequence: TGTGCCAGCAGTCCTGAGAGCACCGGGGAGCTGTTTTTT. This translates into CASSPESTGELFF.

The V call is TRBV3-1 (or the pseudogene TRBV3-2), the J call TRBJ2-7; 7 bases agree with TRBD1. V gave up 0 bases and J gave up 3 bases; unmatched junction bases: 11. The CDR3 length is 17 residues. Germline V gene lookup returns CDR1 LGHDT and CDR2 YNNKEL (reference sequence). The CDR3 DNA follows: TGTGCCAGCAGCCAAGATAAAGTTCGGGACAGCCACTACGAGCAGTACTTC. Encoded protein: CASSQDKVRDSHYEQYF.

The CDR3 nucleotides are TGTGCCAGCAGCTTGCGTACAGTAAACTATGGCTACACCTTC. Translation gives CASSLRTVNYGYTF. V gene TRBV5-6 combines with J gene TRBJ1-2, with D uncertain. This CDR3 is built from 14 residues. Trimming shortened V by 1 base and J by 2 bases, and 9 bases separated the two germline ends. CDR1 is SGHDT, CDR2 YYEEEE, per germline.

The J gene is TRBJ2-7, the V gene TRBV5-1, with a tentative D call TRBD1 (5 bases). The CDR3 length is 14 residues. Trimming stripped 0 bases from V and 0 bases from J, with 7 bases between. The germline V gene has CDR1 SGHRS and CDR2 YFSETQ. In DNA, the CDR3 is TGCGCCAGCAGCTTGGGGACATTCTCCTACGAGCAGTACTTC. Translated: CASSLGTFSYEQYF.

The J gene is TRBJ2-7, the V gene TRBV25-1; D call uncertain. With 3 bases removed from V and 2 bases from J, the gap between germline ends came to 11 bases. The CDR3 runs to 14 residues. Germline V gene sequence: CDR1 MGHDK, CDR2 SYGVNS. The CDR3 sequence is CASSELNGPYEQYF. The DNA of the CDR3 is TGTGCCAGCAGTGAGCTGAATGGGCCCTACGAGCAGTACTTC.

The chain recombines TRBV7-9 with TRBJ2-7; D could derive from TRBD1 or TRBD2 (5 bases each). The CDR3 has 15 residues. Germline lookup yields CDR1 SEHNR and CDR2 FQNEAQ (reference sequence). V gave up 5 bases and J gave up 0 bases, with 14 bases separating them. As DNA, the CDR3 is TGTGCCAGCAGCCCCCAGAGGGGAAACTCCTACGAGCAGTACTTC. This gives the protein CASSPQRGNSYEQYF.

CDR3 amino acids: CASSLAPASYEQYF. For the CDR3, the DNA is TGCGCCAGCAGCTTGGCGCCAGCCTCCTACGAGCAGTACTTC. The chain uses TRBV5-1 and TRBJ2-7; D gene uncertain. Trimming took off 0 bases at V and 0 bases at J, with 7 bases between the two ends. Looked up from germline, CDR1 is SGHRS and CDR2 is YFSETQ. The CDR3 runs to 14 residues.

The chain has TRBV19 and TRBJ1-2, with D unclear. This CDR3 contains 13 residues. Germline assignment: CDR1 LNHDA and CDR2 SQIVND (reference sequence). V was cut by 3 bases and J by 6 bases, with 11 bases left in between. The CDR3 region is CASSMEAGHGYTF. The DNA of the CDR3 is TGTGCCAGTAGTATGGAGGCAGGACATGGCTACACCTTC.

The chain links TRBV3-1 (or the pseudogene TRBV3-2) to TRBJ2-1, with D possibly called TRBD1 or TRBD2 (5 bases each). Germline CDR1 and CDR2: LGHDT and YNNKEL (reference sequence). The germline V and J ends were trimmed by 3 bases and 4 bases, with 7 bases remaining between them. The CDR3 is 13 amino acids. The CDR3 bases are TGTGCCAGCAGCCATGAGGGGTACAATGAGCAGTTCTTC. Its translation: CASSHEGYNEQFF.